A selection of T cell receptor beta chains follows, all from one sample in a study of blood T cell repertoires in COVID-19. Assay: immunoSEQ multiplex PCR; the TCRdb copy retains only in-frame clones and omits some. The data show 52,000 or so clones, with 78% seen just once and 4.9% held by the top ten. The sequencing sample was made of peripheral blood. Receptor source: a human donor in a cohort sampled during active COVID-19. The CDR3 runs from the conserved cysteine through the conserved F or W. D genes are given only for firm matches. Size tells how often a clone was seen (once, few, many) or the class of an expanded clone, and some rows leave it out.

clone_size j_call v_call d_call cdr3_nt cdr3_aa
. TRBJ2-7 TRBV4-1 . TGCGCCAGCAGCCAAGAGGAGGGAAAGTACGAGCAGTACTTC CASSQEEGKYEQYF
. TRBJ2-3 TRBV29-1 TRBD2 TGCAGCGTACTGGGACTAGCGGATTACACAGATACGCAGTATTTT CSVLGLADYTDTQYF
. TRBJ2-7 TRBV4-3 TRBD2 TGCGCCAGCAGCCCATCCCGGACTAGCGGATACTACGAGCAGTACTTC CASSPSRTSGYYEQYF
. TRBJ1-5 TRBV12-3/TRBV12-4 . TGTGCCAGCAGTTTATATAGCAATCAGCCCCAGCATTTT CASSLYSNQPQHF
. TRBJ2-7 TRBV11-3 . TGTGCCAGCAGCCTTACAGGGTACGAGCAGTACTTC CASSLTGYEQYF
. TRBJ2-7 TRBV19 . TGTGCCAGTAGTATAGATCTCGGTTACGAGCAGTACTTC CASSIDLGYEQYF
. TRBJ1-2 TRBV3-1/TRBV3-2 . TGTGCCAGCAGTCGGAAGCAGGCCGCTAACTATGGCTACACCTTC CASSRKQAANYGYTF
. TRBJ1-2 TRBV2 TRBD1 TGTGCCAGCAGTGAAAGGACAGGGAGCTATGGCTACACCTTC CASSERTGSYGYTF
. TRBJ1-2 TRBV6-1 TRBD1 TGTGCCAGCAGTGAAGGAGGACAGGGATCCTATGGCTACACCTTC CASSEGGQGSYGYTF
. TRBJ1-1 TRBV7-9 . TGTGCCAGCAGTTCCAGGGCCCTTAGGGCTTTCTTT CASSSRALRAFF
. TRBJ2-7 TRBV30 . TGTGCCTGGAGGACACTTCTATCCTACGAGCAGTACTTC CAWRTLLSYEQYF
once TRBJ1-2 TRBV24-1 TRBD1 TGTGCCACCAGTGATCTGCGGACAGGGGGGCCATTAAAATTC CATSDLRTGGPLKF
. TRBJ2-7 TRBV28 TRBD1 TGTGCCAGCAGTTTTCGCGACAGGGGGTACGAGCAGTACTTC CASSFRDRGYEQYF
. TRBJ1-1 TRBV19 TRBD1 TGTGCCAGTAGTCCCGGGACAGGGGAGACTGAAGCTTTCTTT CASSPGTGETEAFF
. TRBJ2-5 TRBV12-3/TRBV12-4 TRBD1 TGTGCCAGCAGTTTAACAGGGGGGGAGACCCAGTACTTC CASSLTGGETQYF
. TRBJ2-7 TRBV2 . TGTGCCAGCAGGGAGTGGGGGGTTTCCGACGAGCAGTACTTC CASREWGVSDEQYF
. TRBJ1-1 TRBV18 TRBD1 TGTGCCAGCTCACCGCTTACAGGGGAGGCTTTCTTT CASSPLTGEAFF
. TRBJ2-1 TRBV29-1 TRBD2 TGCAGCGTTGAAAAGCTTTGGACTAGCGGGGGGGCTGGGGAGCAGTTCTTC CSVEKLWTSGGAGEQFF
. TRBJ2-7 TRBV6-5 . TGTGCCAGCAGAGACACAGGGGACTCGCAGTACTTC CASRDTGDSQYF
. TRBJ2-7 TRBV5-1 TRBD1 TGCGCCAGCAGCAGGGGACAGACCTGGGGGTACGAGCAGTACTTC CASSRGQTWGYEQYF
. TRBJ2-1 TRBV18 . TGTGCCAGCTCACCTGGAGGCCTCTACAATGAGCAGTTCTTC CASSPGGLYNEQFF
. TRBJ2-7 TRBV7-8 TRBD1 TGTGCCAGCAGCTTACGACTCCGGACAGGTCGTAGTTCAGTCTACGAGCAGTACTTC CASSLRLRTGRSSVYEQYF
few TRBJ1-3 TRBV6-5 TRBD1 TGTGCCAGCAGCATGGGACAGACTGGAAACACCATATATTTT CASSMGQTGNTIYF
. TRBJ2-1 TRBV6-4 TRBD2 TGTGCCAGCAGTGACTCGGACGGGGGGGGCTACAATGAGCAGTTCTTC CASSDSDGGGYNEQFF
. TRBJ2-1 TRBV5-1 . TGCGCCAGCAGCTTGACCGGTAGCTCCTACAATGAGCAGTTCTTC CASSLTGSSYNEQFF
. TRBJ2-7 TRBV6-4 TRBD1 TGTGCCAGCAGTGACTCCAACTCCGGGACAGGGGATACCTACGAGCAGTACTTC CASSDSNSGTGDTYEQYF
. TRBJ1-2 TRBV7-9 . TGTGCCAGCAGCTCAGGACATGGCGCCGGTTACAACTATGGCTACACCTTC CASSSGHGAGYNYGYTF
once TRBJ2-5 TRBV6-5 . TGTGCCAGCAGCGAGGGTCGGGAGACCCAGTACTTC CASSEGRETQYF
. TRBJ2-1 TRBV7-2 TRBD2 TGTGCCAGCAGCTTAGCCCCCGGGGTAGCGGGAGGGCTAGGCTCCTCCTACAATGAGCAGTTCTTC CASSLAPGVAGGLGSSYNEQFF
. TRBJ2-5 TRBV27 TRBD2 TGTGCCAGCAGCCTAGGGGGACTAGCGGGAGGGCAAGAGACCCAGTACTTC CASSLGGLAGGQETQYF
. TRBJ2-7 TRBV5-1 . TGCGCCAGCAGCTTGGCAGGGGTCTCCTACGAGCAGTACTTC CASSLAGVSYEQYF
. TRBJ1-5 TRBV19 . TGTGCCAGTAGTAGGAAAAGGACAGAGAGCAATCAGCCCCAGCATTTT CASSRKRTESNQPQHF
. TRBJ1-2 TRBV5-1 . TGCGCCAGCAGCTTGGATGGGAGGGGGTATGGCTACACCTTC CASSLDGRGYGYTF
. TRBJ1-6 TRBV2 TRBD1 TGTGCCAGCACCCTCGCCGGACAGGGGGACGGTTCACCCCTCCACTTT CASTLAGQGDGSPLHF
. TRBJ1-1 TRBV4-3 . TGCGCCAGCAGCCAAGAAGAGGTGTACACTGAAGCTTTCTTT CASSQEEVYTEAFF
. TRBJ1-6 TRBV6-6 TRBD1 TGTGCCGGAGGACAGGGGAATTCACCCCTCCACTTT CAGGQGNSPLHF
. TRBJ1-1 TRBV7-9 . TGTGCCAGCAGCTTAGCACCGACAGTGAACACTGAAGCTTTCTTT CASSLAPTVNTEAFF